Below, 28 T cell receptor beta chains from the same sample are listed, as sequenced in a study of T cells in Graves' hyperthyroidism and ophthalmopathy. RNA transcripts were the template for amplifying TCR beta CDR3 regions. TCR CDR3 regions were first amplified by RT-PCR with HTBI primers. One entry per CDR3 protein, called by TCRdb with MiXCR from the multiplex PCR reads. The top ten hold 25% to 30% of the sample, which has 300,000 to 450,000 distinct CDR3 sequences, 15% to 18% seen once. Sequencing used blood. The receptor set was obtained from a woman between 18 and 30 years old with Graves' hyperthyroidism that later progressed to Graves' ophthalmopathy.

This clonotype was counted ten times or more. J is TRBJ1-5 and V is TRBV20-1; a possible D gene is TRBD1 (6 bases). CDR3 length: 17 residues. Trimming removed 0 bases at V and 3 bases at J, with 18 bases between. The V gene's germline CDR1 is DFQATT and CDR2 SNEGSKA (reference sequence). The CDR3 reads CSARDGFQRGDNQPQHF. The CDR3 bases are TGCAGTGCTAGAGATGGATTCCAAAGGGGGGACAATCAGCCCCAGCATTTT.

This clonotype was seen many times. The chain links TRBV5-1 to TRBJ1-4, with D tentatively TRBD1 (5 bases). The CDR3 contains 13 residues. CDR1 SGHRS and CDR2 YFSETQ come from the germline V gene. Deletions cut 4 bases from V and 4 bases from J, with 8 bases between. The CDR3 loop reads CASSNRNNEKLFF. The CDR3 nucleotides read TGCGCCAGCAGCAACAGGAATAATGAAAAACTGTTTTTT.

There are many counts of this clonotype. The chain is built from TRBV9 and TRBJ1-2; D is undetermined. Germline V gene lookup returns CDR1 SGDLS and CDR2 YYNGEE. The V end was cut by 2 bases, the J end by 3 bases, with 8 bases between. The CDR3 spans 13 residues. The CDR3 spells CASSVVPDYGYTF. The CDR3 nucleotides read TGTGCCAGCAGCGTTGTCCCGGACTATGGCTACACCTTC. The whole variable domain, filled in from reference TRBV9 and TRBJ1-2, reads DSGVTQTPKHLITATGQRVTLRCSPRSGDLSVYWYQQSLDQGLQFLIQYYNGEERAKGNILERFSAQQFPDLHSELNLSSLELGDSALYFCASSVVPDYGYTFGSGTRLTVV.

Many counts were recorded for this clonotype. The chain combines TRBV3-1 with TRBJ2-3; D assignment may be TRBD1 or TRBD2 (5 bases each). Trimming shortened V by 5 bases and J by 3 bases, and 12 bases separated the two germline ends. CDR1 and CDR2 from the germline V gene are LGHDT and YNNKEL (reference sequence). This CDR3 has 14 amino acids. CDR3 DNA: TGTGCCAGCAGCTACTTGGGGGTTACAGATACGCAGTATTTT. Translated: CASSYLGVTDTQYF.

A few counts support this clonotype. The chain is built from TRBV14 and TRBJ2-5; 12 bases align to TRBD2. The CDR3 totals 15 residues. Germline V gives CDR1 SGHDN, CDR2 FVKESK. V trimming: 4 bases; J trimming: 9 bases; junction bases outside the gene matches: 9. CDR3 DNA: TGTGCCAGCAGCCGGACTAGCGGGACCTGGGCGGCCCAGTACTTC. It yields the protein CASSRTSGTWAAQYF.

This clonotype was seen many times. V usage is TRBV28 and J usage is TRBJ2-3; 8 bases are a match to TRBD1. CDR1 MDHEN and CDR2 SYDVKM come from the germline V gene. J lost 3 bases, V lost 5 bases, and 7 bases had no gene match. The CDR3 length is 15 residues. CDR3 nucleotides: TGTGCCAGCAGTCCAGGGGGCCGACGGACAGATACGCAGTATTTT. Protein: CASSPGGRRTDTQYF.

This clonotype was counted many times. This chain links TRBV20-1 with TRBJ1-5; 8 bases map to TRBD1. The CDR3 is 15 residues long. After removal of 5 bases from V and 6 bases from J, the junction contained 12 bases not matched to a gene. Germline V CDR1 and CDR2: DFQATT, SNEGSKA (reference sequence). This CDR3 is CSAPGPGTGVQPQHF. The CDR3 DNA reads as TGCAGTGCTCCGGGTCCCGGGACAGGAGTTCAGCCCCAGCATTTT.

The table lists this clonotype with many counts. The chain has TRBV6-1 and TRBJ1-4; 9 bases are a match to TRBD1. Germline assignment: CDR1 MNHNS and CDR2 SASEGT. The CDR3 is 17 amino acids. The V segment lost 6 bases and the J segment 1 base; nucleotides outside the gene matches: 9. Here the CDR3 reads CASSRQGGAGTNEKLFF. For the CDR3, the DNA is TGTGCCAGCAGCCGACAGGGGGGTGCAGGAACTAATGAAAAACTGTTTTTT.

For this clonotype: A much larger clone sits a single nucleotide away, making a read error possible. V is TRBV11-2 and J is TRBJ1-1, with 10 bases matching TRBD1. The CDR3 has 15 amino acids. V lost 5 bases and J lost 3; bases outside the gene matches: 6. Germline values: CDR1 SGHAT, CDR2 FQNNGV. CDR3 region: CASSAGDRGYTEAFF. CDR3 in DNA: TGTGCCAGCAGCGCGGGGGACAGGGGTTACACTGAAGCTTTCTTT.

In this sample, this clonotype turned up a few times. The chain has TRBV3-1 and TRBJ2-5; D not resolved. This CDR3 region has 14 residues. Germline CDR1 LGHDT, CDR2 YNNKEL (reference sequence). V lost 1 base and J lost 1, with 7 bases in between. The CDR3 DNA reads as TGTGCCAGCAGCCAAGGGACCCCCCAAGAGACCCAGTACTTC. Protein product: CASSQGTPQETQYF.

This clonotype was counted at least ten times. V is TRBV30 and J is TRBJ2-7, with D perhaps TRBD2 (6 bases). Trimming pared 0 bases from V and 1 base from J, leaving 13 bases between. Germline CDR1 reads GTSNPN; CDR2 reads SVGIG (reference sequence). The CDR3 sequence is 15 residues long. This CDR3 reads CAWSVHVAASYEQYF. CDR3 bases: TGTGCCTGGAGTGTACACGTAGCGGCTTCCTACGAGCAGTACTTC. Full variable domain (outside the CDR3, taken from reference TRBV30 and TRBJ2-7): SQTIHQWPATLVQPVGSPLSLECTVEGTSNPNLYWYRQAAGRGLQLLFYSVGIGQISSEVPQNLSASRPQDRQFILSSKKLLLSDSGFYLCAWSVHVAASYEQYFGPGTRLTVT.

The chain carries TRBV29-1 and TRBJ2-3; D is ambiguous. The germline V and J ends were trimmed by 4 bases and 6 bases, with 8 bases remaining between them. The CDR3 totals 11 residues. Germline lookup yields CDR1 SQVTM and CDR2 ANQGSEA. CDR3 DNA sequence: TGCAGCGTTGTGTATTCCGATACGCAGTATTTT. It specifies CSVVYSDTQYF.

This clonotype was picked up many times. The chain is built from TRBV24-1 and TRBJ2-5; D is possibly TRBD1 (6 bases). CDR1 and CDR2 (germline): KGHDR, SFDVKD. The CDR3 length is 14 residues. Trimming left V 4 bases short and J 5 bases short, with 13 bases between. CDR3: CATSDSTGSETQYF. The CDR3 DNA reads as TGTGCCACCAGTGACTCGACAGGATCGGAGACCCAGTACTTC.

The table lists this clonotype with many counts. The V and J genes are TRBV30 and TRBJ2-1, with TRBD2 identical over 8 bases. This CDR3 spans 12 amino acids. Germline V lookup: CDR1 GTSNPN, CDR2 SVGIG (reference sequence). V gave up 4 bases and J gave up 6 bases; unmatched junction bases: 2. As DNA, the CDR3 is TGTGCCTGGACGGCGGGGGGCAATGAGCAGTTCTTC. Encoded protein: CAWTAGGNEQFF.

The V gene is TRBV12-3 or TRBV12-4, the J gene TRBJ2-7, with 8 bases matching TRBD1. The CDR3 covers 14 residues. V lost 6 bases to trimming and J lost 6 bases; unmatched junction nucleotides: 10. CDR3 DNA sequence: TGTGCCAGCAGCCGGGAGACAGGGGTCGGCGAGCAGTACTTC. Translation: CASSRETGVGEQYF.

The chain uses TRBV15 and TRBJ2-2; 7 positions match TRBD1. J was trimmed by 0 bases and V by 7 bases; bases with no gene match: 5. This CDR3 is built from 15 residues. The germline V gene has CDR1 LNHNV and CDR2 YYDKDF (reference sequence). DNA of the CDR3: TGTGCCACCAAATCGGACAGGACGAACACCGGGGAGCTGTTTTTT. Amino acids: CATKSDRTNTGELFF. The full variable domain, in which reference TRBV15 and TRBJ2-2 provide the parts outside the CDR3, is DAMVIQNPRYQVTQFGKPVTLSCSQTLNHNVMYWYQQKSSQAPKLLFHYYDKDFNNEADTPDNFQSRRPNTSFCFLDIRSPGLGDTAMYLCATKSDRTNTGELFFGEGSRLTVL.

V gene TRBV29-1 combines with J gene TRBJ2-3, with unresolved D. The CDR3 extends over 12 amino acids. V lost 3 bases and J 3 bases, leaving 7 bases between the germline ends. In germline, CDR1 is SQVTM, CDR2 ANQGSEA. DNA for the CDR3: TGCAGCGTTGATGGCGGTACAGATACGCAGTATTTT. Protein: CSVDGGTDTQYF.

This clonotype was recorded many times. V and J are TRBV20-1 and TRBJ2-5; 12 bases are shared with TRBD2. The germline V gene encodes CDR1 DFQATT and CDR2 SNEGSKA (reference sequence). The CDR3 contains 16 residues. J lost 0 bases, V lost 3 bases, and 5 bases had no gene match. The CDR3 nucleotides read TGCAGTGCTAGGGGACTAGCGGGCATCTACCAAGAGACCCAGTACTTC. Its protein is CSARGLAGIYQETQYF.

Many counts were recorded for this clonotype. This chain uses TRBV28 with TRBJ2-7; 10 nucleotides agree with TRBD2. CDR3 length: 15 amino acids. Germline loops: CDR1 MDHEN, CDR2 SYDVKM. Trimming cost V 4 bases and J 2 bases; bases outside gene matches: 5. CDR3 sequence reads: CASSSSGSLTYEQYF. The CDR3 bases are TGTGCCAGCAGTTCTAGCGGGAGTTTGACCTACGAGCAGTACTTC.

This clonotype came up many times. This chain joins TRBV28 and TRBJ2-7, with D maybe TRBD1 (5 bases). Germline V lookup: CDR1 MDHEN, CDR2 SYDVKM. The V and J ends lost 6 bases and 2 bases respectively, with 11 bases between them. The CDR3 contains 13 residues. The CDR3 protein is CASRNTGTYEQYF. The CDR3 bases are TGTGCCAGCAGAAATACAGGAACCTACGAGCAGTACTTC.

The chain recombines TRBV12-3 or TRBV12-4 with TRBJ2-5; the D call may be TRBD1 or TRBD2 (6 bases each). The CDR3 sequence is 14 residues long. Trimming removed 6 bases at V and 4 bases at J, with 15 bases between. The DNA of the CDR3 is TGTGCCAGCAGGAACAAGGGGGGAGGAGAGACCCAGTACTTC. Translation gives CASRNKGGGETQYF.

With respect to this clonotype: It may be a read error: a sequence one base away is much more abundant. This chain connects TRBV29-1 to TRBJ2-7, with D perhaps TRBD2 (6 bases). Deletions cut 4 bases from V and 2 bases from J, with 12 bases between. The CDR3 is made up of 13 amino acids. Germline CDR1 is SQVTM and CDR2 is ANQGSEA. The CDR3 reads CSVAAGRAYEQYF. CDR3 in DNA: TGCAGCGTTGCGGCGGGAAGGGCCTACGAGCAGTACTTC.

There are many counts of this clonotype. The chain couples TRBV29-1 to TRBJ2-1; D unclear. Germline CDR1 reads SQVTM; CDR2 reads ANQGSEA. The CDR3 runs to 14 residues. V gave up 4 bases and J gave up 4 bases, with 14 bases separating them. The CDR3 sequence is CSVGHRTLYNEQFF. CDR3 coding DNA: TGCAGCGTTGGTCATCGCACATTGTACAATGAGCAGTTCTTC.

The CDR3 DNA sequence: TGCAGCGCAAACAGGGGGTCAAGTACTTATGGCTACACCTTC. It translates to CSANRGSSTYGYTF. The V gene is TRBV29-1, the J gene TRBJ1-2; 8 bases match TRBD1. CDR3 length: 14 amino acids. Germline CDR1 reads SQVTM; CDR2 reads ANQGSEA. V was clipped by 7 bases and J by 5 bases; unmatched bases: 12.

In this sample, this clonotype turned up a few times. This chain connects TRBV20-1 to TRBJ2-7, with TRBD2 identical over 15 bases. V shed 2 bases and J 0 bases; nucleotides not matched to a gene: 5. Germline V gives CDR1 DFQATT, CDR2 SNEGSKA (reference sequence). The CDR3 contains 17 residues. Here the CDR3 reads CSARPGTSGRISYEQYF. CDR3 coding DNA: TGCAGTGCTAGACCTGGGACTAGCGGGAGGATCTCCTACGAGCAGTACTTC.

Ten or more counts support this clonotype. This sequence joins TRBV6-1 and TRBJ2-7, with D maybe TRBD1 (9 bases). Trimming stripped 4 bases from V and 6 bases from J, with 34 bases between. The CDR3 extends over 20 amino acids. Germline CDR1 is MNHNS and CDR2 is SASEGT. The CDR3 region has the DNA TGTGCCAGCAGTGCCTTGGACAGGGGAAGCGGGAGCTACGGACTTCTCGAGCAGTACTTC. This encodes CASSALDRGSGSYGLLEQYF.

Ten or more counts support this clonotype. The V and J genes are TRBV12-3 or TRBV12-4 and TRBJ2-2, with D uncertain. V lost 3 bases and J 4 bases, leaving 12 bases between the germline ends. The CDR3 loop spans 15 amino acids. DNA of the CDR3: TGTGCCAGCAGTTTTAAGAGGATCTTCACCGGGGAGCTGTTTTTT. Protein: CASSFKRIFTGELFF.

This clonotype appeared many times. The V gene is TRBV24-1, the J gene TRBJ2-7; no clear D gene. There are 13 residues in the CDR3. The germline V and J ends were trimmed by 0 bases and 5 bases, with 7 bases remaining between them. Looked up from germline, CDR1 is KGHDR and CDR2 is SFDVKD. Here the CDR3 reads CATSDLHQDEQYF. DNA for the CDR3: TGTGCCACCAGTGATTTGCACCAGGACGAGCAGTACTTC.